This passage covers 19 T cell receptor beta chains from one sample sequenced in a study of naive and memory T cell subsets. Treatment reported: skin biopsy from PPD injection site in Mantoux-positive individual. The library had UMIs added by 3' ligation of an oligonucleotide to TCR cDNA. Amplification of ligated cDNA took four PCR rounds with SP2 and nested alpha and beta constant primers. TCRdb re-called the UMI-ligation and nested PCR reads through MiXCR, storing one row per CDR3 protein. The repertoire holds around 35,000 distinct CDR3 sequences, with approximately 10% as singletons. Sequenced here: skin, sampled from a tuberculin skin test site. Every receptor here comes from an adult in good health.

At least ten counts were recorded for this clonotype. The CDR3 sequence: CASSRVWGEAAFF. The DNA for the CDR3 is TGTGCCAGCAGCAGGGTATGGGGCGAGGCGGCTTTCTTT. The rearrangement links TRBV27 to TRBJ1-1; weak D call: TRBD1 (5 bases). The CDR3 is made up of 13 amino acids. The ends were cut back, 6 bases at V and 11 bases at J, with 19 bases in the middle. Germline V gene sequence: CDR1 MNHEY, CDR2 SMNVEV (reference sequence).

The sample holds many counts of this clonotype. The rearrangement joins TRBV6-1 to TRBJ1-5, with a weak D call TRBD1 (6 bases). The CDR3 consists of 16 residues. Germline loops: CDR1 MNHNS, CDR2 SASEGT. The V end was cut by 1 base, the J end by 7 bases, with 17 bases between. CDR3 bases: TGTGCCAGCAGTGAAGTTGGGTGGGGGGCTGGGCAGCCCCAGCATTTT. The encoded protein is CASSEVGWGAGQPQHF.

This clonotype has a count of ten or more. This sequence joins TRBV20-1 and TRBJ2-2; TRBD2 matches at 7 bases. V lost 3 bases, J lost 10 bases, and 8 bases stayed unmatched. This CDR3 spans 13 amino acids. Germline V gene data show CDR1 as DFQATT and CDR2 as SNEGSKA (reference sequence). CDR3 in DNA: TGCAGTGCTAGGAGGTCGACTAGCTCGGAGCTGTTTTTT. Protein sequence: CSARRSTSSELFF.

This clonotype has at least ten counts. This CDR3 reads CASSMRLQPQHF. CDR3 bases: TGTGCCAGTAGTATGCGGCTTCAGCCCCAGCATTTT. This chain links TRBV19 with TRBJ1-5; D ambiguous. The CDR3 spans 12 residues. In germline, CDR1 is LNHDA, CDR2 SQIVND (reference sequence). Trimming cost V 3 bases and J 6 bases, with 6 bases left between them.

V gene TRBV12-3 or TRBV12-4 combines with J gene TRBJ1-1; TRBD1 matches at 8 bases. Losses at the gene ends were 1 base for V and 3 bases for J; bases not matched to a gene: 10. The CDR3 runs to 17 residues. The CDR3 nucleotides read TGTGCCAGCAGTTTAGTACGGGCAGGGGGCGCCGACACTGAAGCTTTCTTT. It codes for CASSLVRAGGADTEAFF.

The chain carries TRBV6-1 and TRBJ1-1; 8 nucleotides agree with TRBD1. This CDR3 contains 15 residues. CDR1 and CDR2 (germline): MNHNS, SASEGT. Trimming took 8 bases from V and 5 from J; bases not matched to a gene: 13. The CDR3 loop is CASQKSRGRATEAFF. The CDR3 DNA sequence: TGTGCCAGCCAAAAGAGCAGGGGGCGCGCTACTGAAGCTTTCTTT.

The J gene is TRBJ2-7, the V gene TRBV7-3; TRBD1 agrees at 8 bases. The CDR3 is made up of 16 amino acids. CDR1 is SGHTA and CDR2 is FQGTGA in the germline V gene. V was clipped by 4 bases and J by 0 bases; unmatched bases: 8. The CDR3 DNA is TGTGCCAGCAGCTCCAACGGGGACAGGAGCTCCTACGAGCAGTACTTC. This sequence encodes CASSSNGDRSSYEQYF.

The chain combines TRBV6-5 with TRBJ2-7; D possibly corresponds to TRBD2 (6 bases). Trimming took 2 bases from V and 0 from J, leaving 11 bases between them. The CDR3 runs 15 residues. Germline lookup yields CDR1 MNHEY and CDR2 SVGAGI. The CDR3, as DNA: TGTGCCAGCAGTTACCGGGAGACAGCCTCCTACGAGCAGTACTTC. Its protein is CASSYRETASYEQYF.

For this clonotype: One end of the junction fails to match germline, which may point to a read error. V gene TRBV20-1 combines with J gene TRBJ1-3; possible D gene TRBD1, 6 bases. Germline CDR1 reads DFQATT; CDR2 reads SNEGSKA (reference sequence). CDR3 length: 11 amino acids. The chain's CDR3 is CSARTRDTWSF. Written as DNA, the CDR3 is TGCAGTGCTAGAACCCGGGACACCTGGTCTTTT.

This chain connects TRBV27 to TRBJ2-4, with D possibly TRBD1 on 5 matching bases. The CDR3 has 13 residues. Germline V gene lookup returns CDR1 MNHEY and CDR2 SMNVEV (reference sequence). The V gene lost 3 bases and the J gene lost 8 bases, with 11 bases spanning the gap. The CDR3 region is CASSFITGYIQYF. CDR3 nucleotide sequence: TGTGCCAGCAGTTTCATAACAGGTTACATTCAGTACTTC.

This clonotype was detected only a few times. This chain links TRBV6-5 with TRBJ2-7, with 9 nucleotides matching TRBD2. Germline trimming cut 7 bases from V and 2 bases from J; bases unmatched to any gene: 9. Per germline, CDR1 MNHEY and CDR2 SVGAGI. The CDR3 runs 15 residues. CDR3 amino acids: CASTIAAGGPYEQYF. The CDR3 DNA follows: TGTGCCAGCACCATTGCGGCGGGAGGGCCCTACGAGCAGTACTTC.

The chain is built from TRBV29-1 and TRBJ2-1, with 8 bases identical to TRBD1. Germline loops: CDR1 SQVTM, CDR2 ANQGSEA. This CDR3 spans 15 amino acids. The J segment lost 5 bases and the V segment lost 6 bases, leaving 12 bases of the junction unmatched. CDR3 sequence (DNA): TGCAGCGTCCCCCTGGAGGACAGGGCTGACAATGAGCAGTTCTTC. It encodes CSVPLEDRADNEQFF.

This clonotype was observed many times. This sequence joins TRBV5-4 and TRBJ2-1, with a possible D match to TRBD2 (7 bases). V was shortened by 1 base and J by 0 bases, with 11 bases between the two germline ends. The length of the CDR3 is 16 residues. Per germline, CDR1 SGHNT and CDR2 YYREEE (reference sequence). CDR3 sequence: CASSLRGGISYNEQFF. The CDR3 DNA reads TGTGCCAGCAGCTTGAGGGGGGGGATCTCCTACAATGAGCAGTTCTTC. Drawing the rest from reference TRBV5-4 and TRBJ2-1, the complete variable domain is ETGVTQSPTHLIKTRGQQVTLRCSSQSGHNTVSWYQQALGQGPQFIFQYYREEENGRGNFPPRFSGLQFPNYSSELNVNALELDDSALYLCASSLRGGISYNEQFFGPGTRLTVL.

This clonotype was observed a handful of times. J is TRBJ2-5 and V is TRBV4-2, with TRBD1 identical over 10 bases. Trimming cost V 1 base and J 4 bases; bases outside gene matches: 3. Germline values: CDR1 LGHNA, CDR2 YNFKEQ. The CDR3 covers 15 residues. DNA of the CDR3: TGTGCCAGCAGCCAAGCCGGGACAGGGGTAGAGACCCAGTACTTC. This gives the protein CASSQAGTGVETQYF.

This clonotype was counted between two and nine times. Possible read error: a much larger clone is one base away. The rearrangement uses TRBV20-1 and TRBJ2-7; D is undetermined. Germline CDR1 reads DFQATT; CDR2 reads SNEGSKA (reference sequence). V was clipped by 0 bases and J by 5 bases, with 5 bases between them. This CDR3 is 11 amino acids long. CDR3 sequence (DNA): TGCAGTGCTAGAGAGGGGAACGAGCAGTACTTC. As protein: CSAREGNEQYF.

This sequence joins TRBV25-1 and TRBJ2-2; no firm D call. The V gene's germline CDR1 is MGHDK and CDR2 SYGVNS. V lost 6 bases and J 6 bases, leaving 14 bases between the germline ends. The CDR3 length is 14 residues. DNA of the CDR3: TGTGCCAGCAGACCCAAACTAACCGCCGGGGAGCTGTTTTTT. Protein sequence: CASRPKLTAGELFF.

The table lists this clonotype with many counts. J is TRBJ2-3 and V is TRBV3-1, with 9 bases identical to TRBD2. The CDR3 sequence is 17 residues long. Germline trimming cut 0 bases from V and 6 bases from J; bases unmatched to any gene: 10. Germline values: CDR1 LGHDT, CDR2 YNNKEL (reference sequence). The CDR3 nucleotides read TGTGCCAGCAGCCAAGATACTAGCGGGCCCAGGACCGATACGCAGTATTTT. It translates to CASSQDTSGPRTDTQYF.

This clonotype showed up many times. The rearrangement links TRBV12-3 or TRBV12-4 to TRBJ1-5; no clear D. This CDR3 spans 13 amino acids. Trimming stripped 5 bases from V and 2 bases from J, with 7 bases between. The CDR3 spells CASSGSGNQPQHF. DNA for the CDR3: TGTGCCAGCAGTGGCTCCGGCAATCAGCCCCAGCATTTT.

This clonotype was seen more than once but under ten times. In nucleotides, the CDR3 is TGTGCCAGCAGTGACCCGGGACAGGGGTACACCGGGGAGCTGTTTTTT. It specifies CASSDPGQGYTGELFF. The V call is TRBV2, the J call TRBJ2-2, with 10 bases that match TRBD1. V lost 3 bases to trimming and J lost 3 bases; unmatched junction nucleotides: 4. Germline loops: CDR1 SNHLY, CDR2 FYNNEI. The CDR3 covers 16 residues.